This entry lists 3 T cell receptor beta chains sequenced from one sample in a study of blood T cells in healthy people across ages. PCR was performed a second time for about 7 to 12 cycles using a sample-barcoded 5' primer and a J-beta primer mix. Using its own MiXCR run on the 5' RACE reads, TCRdb lists one record per CDR3 protein. In the table there are about 1,500,000 distinct CDR3 sequences, 28% of which are singletons. Sequencing was performed on blood. These receptors were obtained from a woman aged 30 to 39 in good health.

The gene calls are TRBV12-3 or TRBV12-4 and TRBJ1-6; possibly TRBD1 for D (5 bases). Trimming stripped 6 bases from V and 7 bases from J, with 19 bases between. This CDR3 has 16 residues. CDR3 protein: CASSPTTGGLNSPLHF. The CDR3 region has the DNA TGTGCCAGCAGCCCCACTACAGGAGGTCTGAATTCACCCCTCCACTTT.

This clonotype has at least ten counts. This chain joins TRBV10-3 and TRBJ2-1, with no clear D. The CDR3 runs to 13 residues. Trimming stripped 5 bases from V and 3 bases from J, with 8 bases between. CDR1 ENHRY and CDR2 SYGVKD come from the germline V gene. For the CDR3, the DNA is TGTGCCATCAGTCCGGGTGACTACAATGAGCAGTTCTTC. This codes for CAISPGDYNEQFF.

The J gene is TRBJ2-1, the V gene TRBV6-5; D ambiguous. The CDR3 totals 11 residues. The germline V gene has CDR1 MNHEY and CDR2 SVGAGI. V lost 5 bases, J lost 7 bases, and 6 bases lay in between. The CDR3 region is CASSRQNEQFF. In nucleotides, the CDR3 is TGTGCCAGCAGTCGCCAAAATGAGCAGTTCTTC.